This TCR beta chain was sequenced for a study of early T cells in non-severe SARS-CoV-2 infection. This clonotype was counted between two and nine times. CDR3 size: 14 residues. The V and J ends lost 5 bases and 6 bases respectively, with 13 bases between them. MiXCR was run by TCRdb on the 5' RACE reads, yielding one entry per CDR3 protein. The sample carries 100,000 to 140,000 distinct CDR3 sequences, around 10% recorded once. The specimen sequenced was whole blood. This TCR came from an adult who was a healthcare worker with PCR-confirmed SARS-CoV-2 infection or an uninfected control (not recorded which). The rearrangement uses TRBV12-3 or TRBV12-4 and TRBJ2-2; no firm D call. CDR3 in amino acids: CASSDPPPAGELFF. The CDR3, as DNA: TGTGCCAGCAGTGACCCCCCCCCCGCCGGGGAGCTGTTTTTT.